Detailed here is one TCR beta chain. Its antigen is still unknown. V was trimmed by 1 base and J by 0 bases, leaving 13 bases between them. Germline V CDR1 and CDR2: SGHTA, FQGNSA. The CDR3 consists of 17 residues. The data are from a study of cytomegalovirus exposure and HLA in healthy donors. The PCR employed 60 Vbeta primers together with 13 Jbeta primers. Using immunoSEQ multiplex PCR, the repertoire was profiled, and TCRdb retains in-frame clones only, with some absent. This table holds 50,000 or so clones, about 69% found once. Study-level results: Fewer N-insertions than the roughly 670-donor mean were reportedly shown by an Asian-associated ancestry cluster in a later analysis.

The sequencing sample was made of PBMCs. The TCR was taken from a middle-aged man in good health and CMV-seropositive. V gene TRBV7-2 combines with J gene TRBJ2-1; a weak D match, TRBD2 (6 bases). The CDR3, as DNA: TGTGCCAGCAGCTTAGAAGGGGACTTGAGCTCCTACAATGAGCAGTTCTTC. Protein product: CASSLEGDLSSYNEQFF.